The 18 T cell receptor beta chains below were found in one sample sequenced in a study of cytomegalovirus exposure and HLA in healthy donors. PCR employed 60 Vbeta and 13 Jbeta primers. Only in-frame clones appear in the TCRdb table, and some are missing; sequencing was by immunoSEQ multiplex PCR. This table holds 110,000 or so clones, 76% found once. The specimen sequenced was PBMCs. The source is a woman in her 40s in good health and CMV-seropositive.

A few counts support this clone. The rearrangement links TRBV30 to TRBJ1-1, with D unclear. Germline V gene lookup returns CDR1 GTSNPN and CDR2 SVGIG (reference sequence). The CDR3 consists of 12 residues. The germline V and J ends were trimmed by 4 bases and 4 bases, with 10 bases remaining between them. For the CDR3, the DNA is TGTGCCTGGACTCGGGGAGGCACTGAAGCTTTCTTT. Amino acids: CAWTRGGTEAFF.

This clone was counted between two and nine times. The CDR3 coding sequence is TGTGCCAGCACTTCTACCGGAGGGAATGAGCAGTTCTTC. Translated: CASTSTGGNEQFF. J is TRBJ2-1 and V is TRBV2, with a weak D call TRBD2 (6 bases). The V end lost 7 bases, the J end lost 7 bases, and 14 bases lay between the germline ends. This CDR3 comprises 13 residues. The V gene's germline CDR1 is SNHLY and CDR2 FYNNEI.

The chain recombines TRBV7-8 with TRBJ2-7, with D unclear. Germline CDR1 is SGHVS and CDR2 is FQNEAQ. The CDR3 spans 15 residues. V lost 1 base, J lost 2 bases, and 12 bases lay in between. The CDR3 sequence is CASSLGIVRTYEQYF. The CDR3 DNA follows: TGTGCCAGCAGCTTAGGTATTGTCAGAACCTACGAGCAGTACTTC.

The chain couples TRBV19 to TRBJ1-5, with unresolved D. Per the germline V gene, CDR1 is LNHDA and CDR2 is SQIVND (reference sequence). Trimming took 8 bases from V and 0 from J, leaving 14 bases between them. The CDR3 runs to 15 residues. The CDR3 region is CASLVGFYSNQPQHF. DNA of the CDR3: TGTGCCAGTCTAGTAGGTTTTTATAGCAATCAGCCCCAGCATTTT.

This clone has a single count. The chain employs TRBV30 and TRBJ1-6; D not resolved. V lost 0 bases and J 0 bases, leaving 6 bases between the germline ends. CDR3 length: 15 residues. CDR1 GTSNPN and CDR2 SVGIG come from the germline V gene (reference sequence). CDR3 residues: CAWSVVSSYNSPLHF. In DNA, the CDR3 is TGTGCCTGGAGTGTGGTGAGCTCCTATAATTCACCCCTCCACTTT.

This clone was counted only a few times. This chain connects TRBV29-1 to TRBJ1-2; a weak D match, TRBD1 (5 bases). The germline gives CDR1 SQVTM, CDR2 ANQGSEA. V was pared by 5 bases and J by 8 bases, with 18 bases between. CDR3 size: 13 residues. DNA of the CDR3: TGCAGCGTTTCCCTACAGGAACTTAACGGCTACACCTTC. Its translation: CSVSLQELNGYTF.

V gene TRBV2 combines with J gene TRBJ1-5, with 8 bases that match TRBD1. V lost 4 bases to trimming and J lost 7 bases; unmatched junction nucleotides: 6. The CDR3 totals 14 residues. Germline CDR1 is SNHLY and CDR2 is FYNNEI. The CDR3 region is CASSATGGRQPQHF. The CDR3 bases are TGTGCCAGCAGTGCTACAGGGGGAAGGCAGCCCCAGCATTTT.

The rearrangement uses TRBV27 and TRBJ1-4; maybe TRBD1 (5 bases). CDR1 is MNHEY, CDR2 SMNVEV, per germline (reference sequence). V shed 3 bases and J shed 3 bases, with 8 bases lying between them. This CDR3 is 14 amino acids long. CDR3 loop: CASSFVGANEKLFF. CDR3 in DNA: TGTGCCAGCAGTTTTGTAGGGGCTAATGAAAAACTGTTTTTT.

The chain joins TRBV5-1 to TRBJ2-1; perhaps TRBD2 as D (6 bases). The CDR3 runs to 16 residues. The germline CDR1 and CDR2 sequences are SGHRS and YFSETQ. V lost 0 bases and J 5 bases, leaving 15 bases between the germline ends. CDR3 sequence (DNA): TGCGCCAGCAGCTTGGGCCCCGGGACTTATAACAATGAGCAGTTCTTC. Translating it yields CASSLGPGTYNNEQFF.

V is TRBV2 and J is TRBJ1-2; D may be TRBD1 (6 bases). Germline assignment: CDR1 SNHLY and CDR2 FYNNEI. The CDR3 is 14 amino acids. Trimming left V 7 bases short and J 8 bases short, with 20 bases between. CDR3 protein: CASKIGGEIRGYTF. Written as DNA, the CDR3 is TGTGCCAGCAAAATAGGGGGGGAGATTCGGGGCTACACCTTC.

This chain joins TRBV18 and TRBJ2-7, with 8 bases aligning to TRBD1. The V segment lost 5 bases and the J segment 1 base; nucleotides outside the gene matches: 1. Germline V gene lookup returns CDR1 KGHSH and CDR2 LQKENI. The CDR3 sequence is 13 residues long. The CDR3 loop reads CASSGQGSYEQYF. In nucleotides, the CDR3 is TGTGCCAGCTCAGGACAGGGTTCCTACGAGCAGTACTTC.

V is TRBV4-1 and J is TRBJ1-3, with TRBD1 identical over 7 bases. CDR3 size: 15 residues. V lost 10 bases to trimming and J lost 0 bases; unmatched junction nucleotides: 9. The germline CDR1 and CDR2 sequences are MGHRA and YSYEKL. The DNA of the CDR3 is TGCGCCACCTCAGGGGGAGGATTCTCTGGAAACACCATATATTTT. It yields the protein CATSGGGFSGNTIYF.

The chain couples TRBV7-9 to TRBJ1-5, with TRBD1 matching over 7 bases. V shed 3 bases and J 11 bases; nucleotides not matched to a gene: 10. The CDR3 is 14 amino acids. Germline CDR1 and CDR2: SEHNR and FQNEAQ (reference sequence). CDR3 DNA sequence: TGTGCCAGCAGCTTCGGGGCAGGGGGAAGAGCCCAGCATTTT. Amino acids: CASSFGAGGRAQHF.

This chain connects TRBV7-2 to TRBJ1-2; possible D gene TRBD1, 5 bases. In germline, CDR1 is SGHTA, CDR2 FQGNSA. Trimming removed 5 bases at V and 4 bases at J, with 23 bases between. This CDR3 comprises 17 residues. In DNA form, the CDR3 reads TGTGCCAGCAGCACCTCGCCCTTAACAGGATCTACCTATGGCTACACCTTC. Translating gives CASSTSPLTGSTYGYTF.

The chain employs TRBV19 and TRBJ1-6; D is perhaps TRBD1 (6 bases). The CDR3 is 15 residues long. Trimming left V 1 base short and J 7 bases short, with 11 bases between. Germline V lookup: CDR1 LNHDA, CDR2 SQIVND (reference sequence). In nucleotides, the CDR3 is TGTGCCAGTAGTATAGGACAGGTTGGGAATTCACCCCTCCACTTT. This gives the protein CASSIGQVGNSPLHF.

The chain recombines TRBV7-2 with TRBJ2-1; tentatively, D is TRBD1 (6 bases). The CDR3 contains 13 residues. V dropped 5 bases and J dropped 5 bases, with 10 bases sitting between them. Germline CDR1 is SGHTA and CDR2 is FQGNSA. The DNA of the CDR3 is TGTGCCAGCAGCCCACCAGGGGACAATGAGCAGTTCTTC. Translated: CASSPPGDNEQFF.

The V and J genes are TRBV11-2 and TRBJ2-7, with 9 nucleotides matching TRBD2. The V and J ends lost 7 bases and 2 bases, in that order; junction bases with no gene match: 9. Germline assignment: CDR1 SGHAT and CDR2 FQNNGV. This CDR3 spans 15 amino acids. The CDR3 region is CASTQGGGGAYEQYF. The CDR3 region has the DNA TGTGCCAGCACCCAAGGGGGCGGGGGGGCCTACGAGCAGTACTTC.

The chain joins TRBV27 to TRBJ1-2; no firm D call. V lost 6 bases, J lost 5 bases, and 10 bases lay in between. The CDR3 extends over 12 amino acids. Germline V gene data show CDR1 as MNHEY and CDR2 as SMNVEV (reference sequence). This CDR3 reads CASRKSNYGYTF. The CDR3 DNA is TGTGCCAGCAGGAAAAGCAATTATGGCTACACCTTC.